This TCR beta chain was sequenced in a study of CXCR3-negative and CXCR3-positive naive CD8 T cells. CDR3 length: 14 amino acids. In germline, CDR1 is SGHRS, CDR2 YFSETQ. cDNA libraries for TRB were generated by 5' RACE incorporating UMI labels. For each CDR3 protein, TCRdb gives one entry from its re-call of the 5' RACE reads, without DNA. Listed are some 140,000 distinct CDR3 sequences; approximately 0.51% falls within the top ten. Study observations and caveats: Naive cells with CXCR3 showed TRB CDR3s that were more hydrophobic than those in CXCR3-negative naive cells.

With regard to this clonotype: The antigen remains unidentified.

The sequencing sample was made of naive CXCR3+ CD8+ T cells from blood. Sample subset: CD45RO-CCR7+CD27+CD95- naive CD8+ T cells expressing CXCR3 (TNR3+). The clonotype originates from a human donor in good health. Some clones in this sample may be carry-over from other donors' samples. The chain carries TRBV5-1 and TRBJ1-2. The CDR3 reads CASSLAASSYGYTF.